The T cell receptor beta chain under discussion was sequenced for a study of shared clonotypes between healthy human individuals. This clone was counted only a few times. What it recognizes is unknown. The CDR3 runs to 17 residues. Germline CDR1 SEHNR, CDR2 FQNEAQ (reference sequence). V was pared by 4 bases and J by 3 bases, with 14 bases of the junction left unmatched. Here immunoSEQ multiplex PCR was the method, and the copy in TCRdb shows in-frame clones only, minus some. The table lists fewer than 100,000 clones, 65% to 70% of them singletons. Donors were healthy HIV-negative adults without recent acute infections or vaccinations. Study observations and caveats: Naive subsets, compared against memory subsets, generally had larger estimated richness values.

The source of this sequence is a man aged 25 to 40 in good health. What was sequenced was memory CD8+ T cells sorted from blood. Documented subset: CD45RO+ cells pooled with CCR7-negative TemRA cells. The rearrangement uses TRBV7-9 and TRBJ1-1, with 7 bases lining up with TRBD1. DNA of the CDR3: TGTGCCAGCAGCTCACCCACCGAGGGGGCCAAGGACACTGAAGCTTTCTTT. Amino acid sequence: CASSSPTEGAKDTEAFF. Filled out from reference TRBV7-9 and TRBJ1-1, the complete variable domain reads DTGVSQNPRHKITKRGQNVTFRCDPISEHNRLYWYRQTLGQGPEFLTYFQNEAQLEKSRLLSDRFSAERPKGSFSTLEIQRTEQGDSAMYLCASSSPTEGAKDTEAFFGQGTRLTVV.